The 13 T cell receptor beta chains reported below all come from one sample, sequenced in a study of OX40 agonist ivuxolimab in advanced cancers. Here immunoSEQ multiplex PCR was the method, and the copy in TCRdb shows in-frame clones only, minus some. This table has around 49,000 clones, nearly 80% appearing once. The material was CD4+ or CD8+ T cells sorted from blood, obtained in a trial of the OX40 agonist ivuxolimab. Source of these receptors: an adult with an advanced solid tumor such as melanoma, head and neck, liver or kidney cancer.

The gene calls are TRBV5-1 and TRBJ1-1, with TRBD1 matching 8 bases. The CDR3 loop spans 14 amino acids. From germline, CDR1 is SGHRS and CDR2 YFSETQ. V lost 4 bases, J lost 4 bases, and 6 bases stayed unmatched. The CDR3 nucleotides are TGCGCCAGCAGCCCTACCACAGGGGGCACTGAAGCTTTCTTT. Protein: CASSPTTGGTEAFF.

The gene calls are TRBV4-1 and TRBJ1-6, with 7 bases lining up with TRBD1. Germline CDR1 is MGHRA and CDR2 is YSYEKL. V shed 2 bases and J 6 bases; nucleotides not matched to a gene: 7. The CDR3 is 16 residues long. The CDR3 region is CASSQKTGVANSPLHF. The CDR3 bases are TGCGCCAGCAGCCAAAAAACAGGGGTAGCTAATTCACCCCTCCACTTT.

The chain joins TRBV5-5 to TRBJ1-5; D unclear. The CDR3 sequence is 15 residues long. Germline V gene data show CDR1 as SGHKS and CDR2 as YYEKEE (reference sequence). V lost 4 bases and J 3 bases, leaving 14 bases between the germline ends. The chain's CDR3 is CASSPSAGLNQPQHF. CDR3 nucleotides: TGTGCCAGCAGCCCTAGCGCTGGGCTCAATCAGCCCCAGCATTTT.

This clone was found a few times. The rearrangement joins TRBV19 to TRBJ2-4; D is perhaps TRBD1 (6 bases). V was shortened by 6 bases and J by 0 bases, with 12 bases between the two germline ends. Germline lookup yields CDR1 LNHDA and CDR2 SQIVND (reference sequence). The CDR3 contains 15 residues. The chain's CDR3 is CASSKGDIAKNIQYF. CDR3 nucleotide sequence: TGTGCCAGTAGCAAGGGGGATATAGCCAAAAACATTCAGTACTTC.

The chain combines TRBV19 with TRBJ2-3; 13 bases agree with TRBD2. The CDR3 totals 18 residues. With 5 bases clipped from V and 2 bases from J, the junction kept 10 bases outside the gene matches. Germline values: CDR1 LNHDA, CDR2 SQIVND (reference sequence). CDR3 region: CASSRAGTSGILTDTQYF. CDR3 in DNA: TGTGCCAGTAGTCGGGCCGGGACTAGCGGGATTCTCACAGATACGCAGTATTTT.

CDR3 sequence: CASSSNAGQANTEAFF. DNA of the CDR3: TGTGCCAGCTCATCGAACGCTGGACAGGCGAACACTGAAGCTTTCTTT. The rearrangement links TRBV18 to TRBJ1-1, with 7 bases that match TRBD1. Germline CDR1 KGHSH, CDR2 LQKENI. Losses at the gene ends were 5 bases for V and 1 base for J; bases not matched to a gene: 10. CDR3 length: 16 residues.

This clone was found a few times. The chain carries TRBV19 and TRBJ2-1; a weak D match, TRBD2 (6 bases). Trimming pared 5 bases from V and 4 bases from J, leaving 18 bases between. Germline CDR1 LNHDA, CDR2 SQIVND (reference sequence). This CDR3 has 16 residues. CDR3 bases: TGTGCCAGTAGTGAAAGGGCGGGATTTAGGTACAATGAGCAGTTCTTC. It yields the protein CASSERAGFRYNEQFF.

This CDR3 reads CASSLGVAKNIQYF. In DNA form, the CDR3 reads TGTGCCAGCAGCTTGGGAGTAGCCAAAAACATTCAGTACTTC. The genes are TRBV5-5 and TRBJ2-4; D is ambiguous. V lost 0 bases to trimming and J lost 0 bases, with 4 bases between them. The CDR3 has 14 residues. The V gene's germline CDR1 is SGHKS and CDR2 YYEKEE (reference sequence).

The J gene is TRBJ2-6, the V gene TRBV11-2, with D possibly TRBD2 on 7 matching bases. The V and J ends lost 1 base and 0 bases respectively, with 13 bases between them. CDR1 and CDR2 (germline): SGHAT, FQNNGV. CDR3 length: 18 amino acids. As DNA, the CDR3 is TGTGCCAGCAGCTTAGTTAGGGGGGGAAGCTCTGGGGCCAACGTCCTGACTTTC. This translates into CASSLVRGGSSGANVLTF.

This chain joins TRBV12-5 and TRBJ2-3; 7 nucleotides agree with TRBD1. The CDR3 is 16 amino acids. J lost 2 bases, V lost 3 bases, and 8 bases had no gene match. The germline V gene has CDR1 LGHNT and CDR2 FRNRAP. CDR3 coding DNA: TGTGCTAGTGGTTTAAGGGACAGAGATTTCACAGATACGCAGTATTTT. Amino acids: CASGLRDRDFTDTQYF.

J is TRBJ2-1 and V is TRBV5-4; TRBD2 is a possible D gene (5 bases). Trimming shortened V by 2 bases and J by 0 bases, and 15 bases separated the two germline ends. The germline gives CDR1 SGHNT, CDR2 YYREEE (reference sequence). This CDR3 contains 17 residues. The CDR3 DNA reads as TGTGCCAGCAGCTTCAGCGGCCCGGTTAGCTCCTACAATGAGCAGTTCTTC. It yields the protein CASSFSGPVSSYNEQFF.

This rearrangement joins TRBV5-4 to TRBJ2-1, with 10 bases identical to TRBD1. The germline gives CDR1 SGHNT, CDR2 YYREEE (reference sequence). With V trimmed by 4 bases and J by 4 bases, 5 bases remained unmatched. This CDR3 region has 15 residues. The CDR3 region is CASSRRDRGYNEQFF. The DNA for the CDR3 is TGTGCCAGCAGCCGGCGGGACAGGGGATACAATGAGCAGTTCTTC.

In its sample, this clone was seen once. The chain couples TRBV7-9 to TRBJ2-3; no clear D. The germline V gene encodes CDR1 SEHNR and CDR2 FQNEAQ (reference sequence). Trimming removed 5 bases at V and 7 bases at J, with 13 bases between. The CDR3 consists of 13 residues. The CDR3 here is CASSLDSPNTQYF. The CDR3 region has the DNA TGTGCCAGCAGCCTCGATTCGCCAAATACGCAGTATTTT.